The subject of this entry is one T cell receptor (beta chain). Clones were sequenced by immunoSEQ multiplex PCR, and TCRdb holds only the in-frame ones, with some missing. The sample yields 200,000 to 250,000 clones, 65% to 85% seen once. These data belong to a study of blood T cell repertoires in COVID-19. This CDR3 comprises 16 residues. The V and J ends lost 0 bases and 2 bases respectively, with 14 bases between them. CDR1 is LGHDT, CDR2 YNNKEL, per germline (reference sequence). The receptor was derived from a woman in her sixties who had recovered from COVID-19. The chain joins TRBV3-1 (or the pseudogene TRBV3-2) to TRBJ2-7; D is undetermined. Sequenced: PBMCs or T cells enriched from blood (not recorded which). CDR3 in DNA: TGTGCCAGCAGCCAAGAGTTTTTGTACAGCACCTACGAGCAGTACTTC. Its protein product is CASSQEFLYSTYEQYF.